This T cell receptor (beta chain) was sequenced for a study of identifying expanded T cells in peripheral blood (dated by TCRdb to between 2018 and 2021). At the level of the whole study: Four technical replicates, made by sequencing separate aliquots from the same pool of genomic DNA, were compared pairwise. Overall study outcomes, separate from this receptor: The beta-binomial model significantly reduced the number of clones called differentially abundant and the false-positive rate across all healthy-donor time intervals. Across all healthy donors, variance in clone template counts between approximately 2-week samples was found to increase significantly with total template count. The authors expected biological variance in healthy repertoires might increase further over much longer intervals such as months to years. Between technical replicates the binomial model flagged approximately 1.2 differentially abundant clones, whereas over two weeks the binomial model flagged about 16.4 and over approximately 4 weeks around 20.

Comment on this clone: Its antigen target is currently unknown. No base quality information exists; no much larger clone differs at one position.

The immunoSEQ Assay, which relies on bias-controlled multiplex PCR amplification of genomic DNA, was used to profile TCRbeta CDR3 regions. The authors' analysis ran thus. The absolute abundance of each unique TCRbeta CDR3 region was quantified after sequences were collapsed and filtered. Differential abundance was tested with a binomial (Fisher-equivalent) model and with a beta-binomial model adding time-dependent variance fitted from healthy donors. Clones with fewer than 5 combined templates were removed, and differential abundance was called for clones with a Benjamini-Hochberg FDR below 0.01. Beta-binomial variance was modeled as a function of total template count across the two samples using the form v = (b*log(k)+a)^2. As stored in TCRdb, this immuneACCESS dataset retains in-frame rearrangements with V and J assigned. A fraction of the clones does not appear; measured against another copy, unresolved V genes explain less than half of the discrepancy, and the remainder lacks a known reason. D and trimming were read from the DNA, whereas the V and J calls and clone size are those reported in that table. The table for this sample lists approximately 90,000 clones; around 85% of them were counted only once. The biggest ten clones account for approximately 5.6% of the sample.

During the collection period, no immune events, such as infections, were documented for the healthy donors. To calibrate time-dependent variance in a beta-binomial model of T-cell clone differential abundance, blood repertoires from healthy donors were used as a training cohort. The training cohort comprised approximately ten healthy donors, 3 female and 7 male. The donors were between roughly 29 and 70 years old, with an average age of 43 years. Whole blood from each healthy donor was obtained from a commercial supplier and was collected at three time points approximately 13 days apart. For immunosequencing, genomic DNA was extracted from unsorted whole blood. This sequence was found in a person between 18 and 75 years old in good health. The sample taken for sequencing was blood.

The nucleotide sequence reads as follows: TGTGCCAGCAGCCCCGACAGGGTAAACGAAAAACTGTTTTTT. Its translation reads: CASSPDRVNEKLFF. In this chain, TRBV5-5 is recombined with TRBJ1-4, with 7 bases aligning to TRBD1. From the germline V gene (reference sequence), CDR1 is SGHKS and CDR2 is YYEKEE. Reading from cysteine to phenylalanine, the CDR3 counts 14 amino acids. Only the CDR3 region is kept as DNA, spanning 42 bases read in frame from base 1. The junction shows trimming of 4 bases on V and 8 bases on J, and the gene matches do not reach 8 bases of it.